This TCR beta chain was profiled in a study of blood T cell repertoires in COVID-19. Study as a whole: Sites in the United States, Italy and Spain provided acute and convalescent COVID-19 samples. T cells, B-cell-depleted T cells, or PBMCs provided the cDNA or gDNA that served as material.

Germline loops: CDR1 SGHTA, CDR2 FQGNSA. The CDR3 runs 14 residues. Losses at the gene ends were 3 bases for V and 1 base for J; bases not matched to a gene: 1. Original processing notes: The assay estimated nucleated cells by amplifying reference gene primers. Repertoires were generated with immunoSEQ multiplex PCR, while TCRdb's copy carries only in-frame clones and drops some. That table furnishes V, J and clone size, whereas the DNA furnished D and trimming. The repertoire includes under 450,000 clones, 81% of them detected once, and under 1.2% sits in the top ten. Sequencing used peripheral blood. The receptor's source is a human donor with acute or convalescent COVID-19. The donor label of this sample is uncertain. The chain uses TRBV7-2 and TRBJ1-1; 8 bases fit TRBD1. The CDR3 protein is CASSFQGANTEAFF. Written as DNA, the CDR3 is TGTGCCAGCAGCTTTCAGGGGGCGAACACTGAAGCTTTCTTT. Filled out from reference TRBV7-2 and TRBJ1-1, the complete variable domain reads GAGVSQSPSNKVTEKGKDVELRCDPISGHTALYWYRQSLGQGLEFLIYFQGNSAPDKSGLPSDRFSAERTGGSVSTLTIQRTQQEDSAVYLCASSFQGANTEAFFGQGTRLTVV.